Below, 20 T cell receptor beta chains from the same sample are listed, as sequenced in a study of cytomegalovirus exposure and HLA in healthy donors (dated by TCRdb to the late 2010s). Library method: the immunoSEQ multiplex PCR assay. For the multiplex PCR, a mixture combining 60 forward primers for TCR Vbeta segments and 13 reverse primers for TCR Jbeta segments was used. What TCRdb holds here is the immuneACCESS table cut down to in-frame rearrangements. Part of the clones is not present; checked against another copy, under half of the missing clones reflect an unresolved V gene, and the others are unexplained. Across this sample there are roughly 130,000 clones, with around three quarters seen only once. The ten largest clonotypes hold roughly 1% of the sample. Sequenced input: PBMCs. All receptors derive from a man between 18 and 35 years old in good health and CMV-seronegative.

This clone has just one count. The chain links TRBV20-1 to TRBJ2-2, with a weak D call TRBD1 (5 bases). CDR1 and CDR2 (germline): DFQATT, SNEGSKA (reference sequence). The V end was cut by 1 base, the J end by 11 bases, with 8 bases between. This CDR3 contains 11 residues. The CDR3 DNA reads TGCAGTGCTAGAGGCCAGGGAGAGCTGTTTTTT. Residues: CSARGQGELFF.

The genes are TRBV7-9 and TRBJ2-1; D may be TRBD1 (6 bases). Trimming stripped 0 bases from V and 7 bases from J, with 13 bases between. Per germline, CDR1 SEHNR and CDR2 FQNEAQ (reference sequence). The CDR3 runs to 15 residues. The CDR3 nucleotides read TGTGCCAGCAGCTTAGCCCAGGGGACGGGTAATGAGCAGTTCTTC. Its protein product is CASSLAQGTGNEQFF.

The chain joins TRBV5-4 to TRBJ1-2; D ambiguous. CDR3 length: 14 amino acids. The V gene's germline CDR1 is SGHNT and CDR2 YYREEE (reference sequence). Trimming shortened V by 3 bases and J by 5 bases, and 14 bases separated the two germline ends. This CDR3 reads CASSSNAGRYGYTF. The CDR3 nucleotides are TGTGCCAGCAGCTCCAACGCGGGGAGATATGGCTACACCTTC.

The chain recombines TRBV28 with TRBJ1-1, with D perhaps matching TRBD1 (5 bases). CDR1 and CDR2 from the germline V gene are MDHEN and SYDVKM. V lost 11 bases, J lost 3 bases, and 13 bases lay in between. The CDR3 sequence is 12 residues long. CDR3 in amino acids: CACVGEDTEAFF. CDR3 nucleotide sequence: TGTGCCTGCGTGGGGGAGGACACTGAAGCTTTCTTT.

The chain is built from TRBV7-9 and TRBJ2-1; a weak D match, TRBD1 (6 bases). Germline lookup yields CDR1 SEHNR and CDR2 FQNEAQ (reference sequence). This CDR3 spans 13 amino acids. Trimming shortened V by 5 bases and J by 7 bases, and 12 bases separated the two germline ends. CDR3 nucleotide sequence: TGTGCCAGCAGCCATGAAAGGGGGAATGAGCAGTTCTTC. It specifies CASSHERGNEQFF.

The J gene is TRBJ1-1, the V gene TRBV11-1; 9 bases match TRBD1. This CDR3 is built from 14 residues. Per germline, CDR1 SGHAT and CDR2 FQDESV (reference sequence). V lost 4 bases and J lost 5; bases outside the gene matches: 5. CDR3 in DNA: TGTGCCAGCAGCTCGGACAGGGGAAGGACTGAAGCTTTCTTT. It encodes CASSSDRGRTEAFF.

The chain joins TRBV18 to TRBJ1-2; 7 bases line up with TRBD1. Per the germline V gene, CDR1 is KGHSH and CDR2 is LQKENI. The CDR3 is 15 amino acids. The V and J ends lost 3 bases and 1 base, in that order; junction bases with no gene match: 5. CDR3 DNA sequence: TGTGCCAGCTCACCCCAGGGGGAACTTAACTATGGCTACACCTTC. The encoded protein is CASSPQGELNYGYTF.

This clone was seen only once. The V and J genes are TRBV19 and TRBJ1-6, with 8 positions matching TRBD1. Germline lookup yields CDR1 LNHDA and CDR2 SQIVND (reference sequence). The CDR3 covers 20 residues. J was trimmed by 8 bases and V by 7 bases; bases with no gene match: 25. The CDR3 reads CASTPSDGQGTPVVDSPLHF. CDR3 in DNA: TGTGCCAGTACCCCATCGGATGGACAGGGAACCCCTGTAGTGGATTCACCCCTCCACTTT. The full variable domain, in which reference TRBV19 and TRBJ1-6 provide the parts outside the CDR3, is DGGITQSPKYLFRKEGQNVTLSCEQNLNHDAMYWYRQDPGQGLRLIYYSQIVNDFQKGDIAEGYSVSREKKESFPLTVTSAQKNPTAFYLCASTPSDGQGTPVVDSPLHFGNGTRLTVT.

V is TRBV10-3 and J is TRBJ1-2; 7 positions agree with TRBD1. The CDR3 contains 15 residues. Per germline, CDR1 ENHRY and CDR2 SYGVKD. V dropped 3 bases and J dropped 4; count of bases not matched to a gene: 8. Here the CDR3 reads CAISDTTGRSYGYTF. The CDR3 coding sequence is TGTGCCATCAGTGACACGACAGGGCGAAGCTATGGCTACACCTTC.

CDR3 sequence: CASSPSRDRGFYGYTF. CDR3 sequence (DNA): TGTGCCAGTAGCCCCTCCCGGGACAGGGGCTTCTATGGCTACACCTTC. The chain employs TRBV19 and TRBJ1-2, with 10 bases aligning to TRBD1. This CDR3 has 16 amino acids. V shed 6 bases and J 4 bases; nucleotides not matched to a gene: 11. Germline loops: CDR1 LNHDA, CDR2 SQIVND (reference sequence).

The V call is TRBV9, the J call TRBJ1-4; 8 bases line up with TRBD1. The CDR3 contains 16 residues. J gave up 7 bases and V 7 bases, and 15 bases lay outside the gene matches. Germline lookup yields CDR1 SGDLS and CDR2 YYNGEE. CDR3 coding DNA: TGTGCCAGCGGGACCGGGACAGGCCTCCCGGGTGAAAAACTGTTTTTT. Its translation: CASGTGTGLPGEKLFF. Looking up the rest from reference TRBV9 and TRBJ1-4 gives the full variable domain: DSGVTQTPKHLITATGQRVTLRCSPRSGDLSVYWYQQSLDQGLQFLIQYYNGEERAKGNILERFSAQQFPDLHSELNLSSLELGDSALYFCASGTGTGLPGEKLFFGSGTQLSVL.

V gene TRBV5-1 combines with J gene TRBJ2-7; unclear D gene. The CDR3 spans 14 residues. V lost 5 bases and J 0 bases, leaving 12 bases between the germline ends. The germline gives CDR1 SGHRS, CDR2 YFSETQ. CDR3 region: CASRAFSSSYEQYF. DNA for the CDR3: TGCGCCAGCAGGGCGTTCTCTAGCTCCTACGAGCAGTACTTC.

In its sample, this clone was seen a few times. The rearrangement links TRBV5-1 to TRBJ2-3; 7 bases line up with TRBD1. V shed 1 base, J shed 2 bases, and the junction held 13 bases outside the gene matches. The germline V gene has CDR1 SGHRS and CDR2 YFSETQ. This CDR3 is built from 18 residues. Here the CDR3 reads CASSLPHPRGSTTDTQYF. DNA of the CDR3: TGCGCCAGCAGCTTGCCCCACCCCAGGGGGTCAACCACAGATACGCAGTATTTT.

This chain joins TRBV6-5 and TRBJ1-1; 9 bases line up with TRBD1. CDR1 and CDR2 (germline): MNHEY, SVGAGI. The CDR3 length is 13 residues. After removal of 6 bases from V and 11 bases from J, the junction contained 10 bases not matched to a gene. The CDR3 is CASSRQLQGAAFF. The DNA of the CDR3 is TGTGCCAGCAGCCGACAATTACAGGGGGCGGCTTTCTTT.

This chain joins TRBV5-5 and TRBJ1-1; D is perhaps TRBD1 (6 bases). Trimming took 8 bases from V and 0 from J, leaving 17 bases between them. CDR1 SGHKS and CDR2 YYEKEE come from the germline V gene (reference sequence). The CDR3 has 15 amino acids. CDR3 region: CASRGGGAMNTEAFF. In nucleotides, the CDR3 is TGTGCCAGTCGGGGTGGGGGGGCGATGAACACTGAAGCTTTCTTT.

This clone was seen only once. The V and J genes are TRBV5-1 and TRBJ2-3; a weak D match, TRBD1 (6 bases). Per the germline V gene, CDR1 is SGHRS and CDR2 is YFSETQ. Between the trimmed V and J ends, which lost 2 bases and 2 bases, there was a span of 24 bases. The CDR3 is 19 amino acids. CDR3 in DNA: TGCGCCAGCAGCTTTTCCCTACCTCGGACAGAGAGTTTCACAGATACGCAGTATTTT. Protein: CASSFSLPRTESFTDTQYF.

The CDR3 region has the DNA TGTGCCAGCAGCGAAGGGCGGGCCTACAATGAGCAGTTCTTC. This translates into CASSEGRAYNEQFF. The chain is built from TRBV9 and TRBJ2-1, with D maybe TRBD2 (5 bases). V lost 3 bases and J lost 2, with 9 bases in between. The CDR3 is made up of 14 amino acids. Germline V CDR1 and CDR2: SGDLS, YYNGEE. The entire variable domain, with the rest obtained from reference TRBV9 and TRBJ2-1, is as follows: DSGVTQTPKHLITATGQRVTLRCSPRSGDLSVYWYQQSLDQGLQFLIQYYNGEERAKGNILERFSAQQFPDLHSELNLSSLELGDSALYFCASSEGRAYNEQFFGPGTRLTVL.

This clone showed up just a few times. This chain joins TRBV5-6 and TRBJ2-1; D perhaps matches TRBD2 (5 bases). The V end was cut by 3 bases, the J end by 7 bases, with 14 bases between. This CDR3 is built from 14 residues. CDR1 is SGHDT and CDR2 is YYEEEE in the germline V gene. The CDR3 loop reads CASSWAGYGNEQFF. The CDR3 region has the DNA TGTGCCAGCAGCTGGGCGGGTTATGGGAATGAGCAGTTCTTC. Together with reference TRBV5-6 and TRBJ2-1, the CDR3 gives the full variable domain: DAGVTQSPTHLIKTRGQQVTLRCSPKSGHDTVSWYQQALGQGPQFIFQYYEEEERQRGNFPDRFSGHQFPNYSSELNVNALLLGDSALYLCASSWAGYGNEQFFGPGTRLTVL.

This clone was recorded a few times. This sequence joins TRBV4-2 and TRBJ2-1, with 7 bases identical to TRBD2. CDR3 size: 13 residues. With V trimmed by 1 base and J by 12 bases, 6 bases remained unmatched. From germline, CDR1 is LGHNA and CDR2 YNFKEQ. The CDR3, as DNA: TGTGCCAGCAGCCAAGGCGGGGGTCCCTGGCAGTTCTTC. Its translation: CASSQGGGPWQFF.

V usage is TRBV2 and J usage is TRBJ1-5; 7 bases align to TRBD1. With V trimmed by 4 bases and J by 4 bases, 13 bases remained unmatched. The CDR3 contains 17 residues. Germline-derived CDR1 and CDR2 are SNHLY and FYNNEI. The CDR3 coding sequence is TGTGCCAGCAGTGTTCCTCTGACAGGGTTCTCAAATCAGCCCCAGCATTTT. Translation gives CASSVPLTGFSNQPQHF. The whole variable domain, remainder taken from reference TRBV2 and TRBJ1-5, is EPEVTQTPSHQVTQMGQEVILRCVPISNHLYFYWYRQILGQKVEFLVSFYNNEISEKSEIFDDQFSVERPDGSNFTLKIRSTKLEDSAMYFCASSVPLTGFSNQPQHFGDGTRLSIL.